These T cell receptor beta chains were read from a single sample in a study of blood T cell repertoires in COVID-19. Using immunoSEQ multiplex PCR, the repertoire was profiled, and TCRdb retains in-frame clones only, with some absent. The profile shows 310,000 or so clones, around 90% of them singletons. The specimen sequenced was PBMCs or T cells enriched from blood (not recorded which). Source of these receptors: a woman between 18 and 29 years old with acute COVID-19. Each CDR3 is given with its conserved first and last residue. The D gene is left open where the match is weak. For some rows the clone size is stated as once, few or many, or as a class when expanded; others skip it.

length,size,V,J,D,CDR3,DNA
13,NA,TRBV2,TRBJ1-4,NA,CACAGSRGEKLFF,TGTGCCTGCGCCGGGTCACGAGGTGAAAAACTGTTTTTT
13,NA,TRBV12-3/TRBV12-4,TRBJ1-2,NA,CASSPTFSGGYTF,TGTGCCAGCAGTCCGACATTCTCAGGTGGCTACACCTTC
14,NA,TRBV27,TRBJ1-5,NA,CASSSLASNQPQHF,TGTGCCAGCAGTTCCCTAGCTAGCAATCAGCCCCAGCATTTT
12,NA,TRBV6-5,TRBJ2-7,NA,CASRSQGGEQYF,TGTGCCAGCAGATCACAGGGCGGCGAGCAGTACTTC
14,NA,TRBV19,TRBJ1-5,TRBD1,CASRMTGGGQPQHF,TGTGCCAGTAGGATGACAGGGGGAGGGCAGCCCCAGCATTTT
15,NA,TRBV4-3,TRBJ2-7,NA,CASSHTTGYSYEQYF,TGCGCCAGCAGCCATACGACAGGATACTCCTACGAGCAGTACTTC
15,NA,TRBV19,TRBJ2-5,TRBD2,CASSIPGGHLETQYF,TGTGCCAGTAGTATCCCGGGAGGCCACTTAGAGACCCAGTACTTC
14,NA,TRBV19,TRBJ2-7,NA,CASSLTGTRKPSDF,TGTGCCAGTAGTCTCACCGGGACACGTAAGCCATCGGACTTC
15,NA,TRBV6-5,TRBJ1-5,NA,CASSYRVGTNQPQHF,TGTGCCAGCAGTTACCGGGTAGGGACAAATCAGCCCCAGCATTTT
13,NA,TRBV10-2,TRBJ1-2,NA,CASSESPTGTIAF,TGCGCCAGCAGTGAGTCCCCGACAGGTACTATCGCCTTC
13,NA,TRBV28,TRBJ1-1,NA,CASSLRGDTEAFF,TGTGCCAGCAGCCTCCGCGGGGACACTGAAGCTTTCTTT
11,NA,TRBV15,TRBJ1-1,NA,CATSRGAEAFF,TGTGCCACCAGCAGAGGCGCTGAAGCTTTCTTT
15,NA,TRBV7-9,TRBJ2-3,TRBD2,CASSVTSGKIDTQYF,TGTGCCAGCAGCGTGACTAGCGGGAAAATAGATACGCAGTATTTT
15,NA,TRBV3-1/TRBV3-2,TRBJ2-6,NA,CASSLADSGANVLTF,TGTGCCAGCAGCCTCGCGGACAGTGGGGCCAACGTCCTGACTTTC
14,NA,TRBV7-2,TRBJ1-2,TRBD1,CASSLGQVLYGYTF,TGTGCCAGCAGCTTGGGACAGGTTCTCTATGGCTACACCTTC
14,NA,TRBV6-1,TRBJ2-7,TRBD1,CASSEWGTGPIPYF,TGTGCCAGCAGTGAATGGGGGACAGGGCCCATCCCGTACTTC
17,few,TRBV5-6,TRBJ1-2,TRBD1,CASSPRFGTEANYGYTF,TGTGCCAGCAGCCCCCGGTTCGGGACAGAAGCTAACTATGGCTACACCTTC
15,NA,TRBV6-2/TRBV6-3,TRBJ1-2,TRBD1,CASSYTQGGILGYTF,TGTGCCAGCAGTTATACGCAAGGGGGCATACTGGGCTACACCTTC
13,NA,TRBV27,TRBJ1-4,TRBD1,CASSHRTGEKLFF,TGTGCCAGCAGCCATAGGACAGGTGAAAAACTGTTTTTT
11,NA,TRBV10-3,TRBJ1-2,NA,CAISESGGYTF,TGTGCCATCAGTGAGTCCGGTGGCTACACCTTC
16,few,TRBV15,TRBJ2-1,TRBD2,CATSRDLAGGYNEQFF,TGTGCCACCAGCAGAGACCTAGCGGGAGGATACAATGAGCAGTTCTTC
15,NA,TRBV5-4,TRBJ1-2,NA,CASSQAGRQAYGYTF,TGTGCCAGCAGCCAAGCGGGTCGCCAAGCCTATGGCTACACCTTC
16,once,TRBV27,TRBJ2-2,TRBD2,CASKEAGGPRAGELFF,TGTGCCAGCAAAGAAGCGGGAGGGCCGAGGGCCGGGGAGCTGTTTTTT
13,NA,TRBV28,TRBJ1-2,TRBD1,CASNPTGNYGYTF,TGTGCCAGCAATCCGACAGGGAACTATGGCTACACCTTC
18,NA,TRBV18,TRBJ2-4,TRBD2,CASSPLGSLAGVKNIQYF,TGTGCCAGCTCACCACTAGGGTCCCTAGCGGGAGTTAAAAACATTCAGTACTTC
13,NA,TRBV7-3,TRBJ2-5,NA,CASSDGQSGTQYF,TGTGCCAGCAGCGACGGACAGTCCGGGACCCAGTACTTC
13,NA,TRBV28,TRBJ1-2,TRBD1,CASSLTGGDGYTF,TGTGCCAGCAGCTTGACAGGGGGCGATGGCTACACCTTC
15,NA,TRBV11-3,TRBJ2-4,NA,CASSLRVRGIDIQYF,TGTGCCAGCAGCTTACGCGTCAGGGGAATCGACATTCAGTACTTC
15,NA,TRBV7-2,TRBJ1-4,TRBD1,CASSLGQGDHEKLFF,TGTGCCAGCAGCTTAGGGCAGGGGGATCATGAAAAACTGTTTTTT
15,once,TRBV3-1/TRBV3-2,TRBJ1-6,TRBD1,CASTRGDSQNSPLHF,TGTGCCAGCACCCGAGGGGACAGCCAAAATTCACCCCTCCACTTT
13,NA,TRBV7-9,TRBJ1-1,TRBD1,CASSFDRDGEAFF,TGTGCCAGCAGCTTCGACAGGGATGGTGAAGCTTTCTTT
13,NA,TRBV5-6,TRBJ1-2,NA,CASRETANYGYTF,TGTGCCAGCAGGGAGACAGCAAACTATGGCTACACCTTC
17,NA,TRBV3-1/TRBV3-2,TRBJ2-5,NA,CASSPWTVSRGQETQYF,TGTGCCAGCAGCCCGTGGACGGTTAGCAGGGGCCAAGAGACCCAGTACTTC
14,NA,TRBV2,TRBJ2-1,TRBD2,CAGRGRGGYNEQFF,TGTGCCGGACGCGGGAGGGGGGGGTACAATGAGCAGTTCTTC
15,NA,TRBV18,TRBJ2-5,TRBD1,CASSLRGQEKETQYF,TGTGCCAGCTCACTCCGGGGACAGGAAAAAGAGACCCAGTACTTC
15,NA,TRBV4-1,TRBJ2-1,TRBD1,CASSQVVQGANEQFF,TGCGCCAGCAGCCAAGTAGTCCAGGGGGCAAATGAGCAGTTCTTC
15,NA,TRBV5-1,TRBJ2-5,TRBD2,CASSPGDYSQETQYF,TGCGCCAGCAGCCCCGGGGACTACAGTCAAGAGACCCAGTACTTC
14,NA,TRBV2,TRBJ1-4,TRBD1,CASKRDRNNEKLFF,TGTGCCAGCAAACGGGACAGGAATAATGAAAAACTGTTTTTT
14,NA,TRBV5-6,TRBJ2-7,NA,CASSLWGEFNEQYF,TGTGCCAGCAGCTTGTGGGGGGAATTTAACGAGCAGTACTTC
15,NA,TRBV4-3,TRBJ2-1,NA,CASSQDRVGEDEQFF,TGCGCCAGCAGCCAAGATCGGGTTGGGGAGGATGAGCAGTTCTTC
16,NA,TRBV5-4,TRBJ2-1,TRBD2,CASSPPLAGGVNEQFF,TGTGCCAGCAGCCCCCCCCTGGCGGGAGGAGTCAATGAGCAGTTCTTC
15,NA,TRBV18,TRBJ1-1,NA,CASSPRQEMNTEAFF,TGTGCCAGCTCACCACGACAGGAGATGAACACTGAAGCTTTCTTT
16,NA,TRBV5-1,TRBJ2-7,TRBD1,CASSRMGGQGSNEQYF,TGCGCCAGCAGCCGAATGGGGGGACAGGGTTCAAACGAGCAGTACTTC
22,NA,TRBV7-5,TRBJ1-6,NA,CVRSLVKINSRQGADYNSPLHF,TGTGTCAGAAGCTTAGTGAAAATAAATTCTCGACAGGGGGCCGACTATAATTCACCCCTCCACTTT
14,NA,TRBV5-4,TRBJ1-1,NA,CASSSQAAGTEAFF,TGTGCCAGCAGCTCGCAGGCTGCGGGGACTGAAGCTTTCTTT
15,NA,TRBV5-1,TRBJ2-5,TRBD1,CASSFWTGGQETQYF,TGCGCCAGCAGCTTTTGGACAGGGGGCCAAGAGACCCAGTACTTC
14,NA,TRBV9,TRBJ2-7,NA,CASSKTGSAREQYF,TGTGCCAGCAGCAAGACAGGCTCCGCGAGGGAGCAGTACTTC
13,NA,TRBV6-2/TRBV6-3,TRBJ1-1,NA,CASSYTSVTEAFF,TGTGCCAGCAGTTACACGTCGGTCACTGAAGCTTTCTTT
15,NA,TRBV7-3,TRBJ2-1,TRBD2,CASSSSGSRYNEQFF,TGTGCCAGCAGCTCCAGCGGGAGCCGGTACAATGAGCAGTTCTTC
18,NA,TRBV3-1/TRBV3-2,TRBJ2-5,TRBD2,CASSLRLAGGPRQETQYF,TGTGCCAGCAGCCTACGACTAGCGGGAGGGCCGAGGCAAGAGACCCAGTACTTC
18,NA,TRBV7-6,TRBJ1-6,TRBD1,CASSLTVGGTGMNSPLHF,TGTGCCAGCAGCTTAACTGTTGGTGGGACAGGGATGAATTCACCCCTCCACTTT
14,NA,TRBV6-2/TRBV6-3,TRBJ2-7,TRBD1,CASSWDSGPYEQYF,TGTGCCAGCAGCTGGGACAGCGGCCCCTACGAGCAGTACTTC
15,NA,TRBV19,TRBJ2-3,NA,CASSFGEFRPDTQYF,TGTGCCAGCTCATTTGGGGAGTTTAGGCCCGATACGCAGTATTTT